Following are 10 T cell receptor beta chains from one sample sequenced in a study of shared clonotypes between healthy human individuals (dated by TCRdb to 2020 to 2021). Library method: the immunoSEQ multiplex PCR assay. In its TCRdb copy, this immuneACCESS table keeps in-frame sequences only and misses some clones. Where compared with another copy, unresolved V genes explain less than half of these, and the others have no known cause. Here the sample has millions of clones; roughly 96% occur a single time. The biggest ten clones account for more than 0.1% of the sample. Material: naive CD4+ T cells sorted from blood. Reading the label with the study, this specimen's cell subset or site is: CD45RA+ positively selected. All receptors derive from a man aged 18 to 30 in good health.

The chain joins TRBV18 to TRBJ2-3; 10 bases fit TRBD1. The CDR3 totals 15 residues. V gave up 2 bases and J gave up 5 bases; unmatched junction bases: 4. Germline V gives CDR1 KGHSH, CDR2 LQKENI. The CDR3 nucleotides read TGTGCCAGCTCACCAGGACAGGGGGAAGGAGATACGCAGTATTTT. Protein product: CASSPGQGEGDTQYF. Together with reference TRBV18 and TRBJ2-3, the CDR3 gives the full variable domain: NAGVMQNPRHLVRRRGQEARLRCSPMKGHSHVYWYRQLPEEGLKFMVYLQKENIIDESGMPKERFSAEFPKEGPSILRIQQVVRGDSAAYFCASSPGQGEGDTQYFGPGTRLTVL.

The count of this clone is one. The chain is built from TRBV28 and TRBJ2-7; D could derive from TRBD1 or TRBD2 (5 bases each). The ends were cut back, 7 bases at V and 2 bases at J, with 12 bases in the middle. Germline loops: CDR1 MDHEN, CDR2 SYDVKM. The CDR3 has 13 residues. The CDR3 region has the DNA TGTGCCAGCAAGCCCGGGGACCCCTACGAGCAGTACTTC. It yields the protein CASKPGDPYEQYF.

The J gene is TRBJ2-7, the V gene TRBV5-4; 14 positions agree with TRBD2. Germline CDR1 reads SGHNT; CDR2 reads YYREEE (reference sequence). This CDR3 comprises 16 residues. The trim removed 4 bases at V and 3 bases at J, leaving 6 bases unmatched. CDR3 amino acids: CASSPGLAGENYEQYF. As DNA, the CDR3 is TGTGCCAGCAGCCCGGGACTAGCGGGGGAAAACTACGAGCAGTACTTC. Variable domain in full (rest from reference TRBV5-4 and TRBJ2-7): ETGVTQSPTHLIKTRGQQVTLRCSSQSGHNTVSWYQQALGQGPQFIFQYYREEENGRGNFPPRFSGLQFPNYSSELNVNALELDDSALYLCASSPGLAGENYEQYFGPGTRLTVT.

The CDR3 region has the DNA TGTGCCAGCAGTGAAAGAAACAGGGGCTATCGACTGGGTGAAAAACTGTTTTTT. Translation gives CASSERNRGYRLGEKLFF. The V call is TRBV6-1, the J call TRBJ1-4; 7 bases fit TRBD1. This CDR3 is built from 18 residues. Germline CDR1 MNHNS, CDR2 SASEGT. Germline trimming cut 2 bases from V and 7 bases from J; bases unmatched to any gene: 16.

Of note for this clone: This same CDR3 is encoded by further DNA sequences in the sample. The rearrangement links TRBV5-1 to TRBJ1-3; D is undetermined. The CDR3 has 14 amino acids. The V gene lost 1 base and the J gene lost 1 base, with 6 bases spanning the gap. CDR1 is SGHRS, CDR2 YFSETQ, per germline. Here the CDR3 reads CASSLTASGNTIYF. The CDR3 nucleotides are TGCGCCAGCAGCTTGACAGCGTCTGGAAACACCATATATTTT.

V gene TRBV6-1 combines with J gene TRBJ1-6; no reliable D call. Germline loops: CDR1 MNHNS, CDR2 SASEGT. The CDR3 contains 16 residues. V lost 4 bases and J lost 7, with 17 bases in between. CDR3: CASSADLVKRNSPLHF. The CDR3 DNA follows: TGTGCCAGCAGTGCTGACTTGGTTAAACGCAATTCACCCCTCCACTTT.

The chain has TRBV7-2 and TRBJ2-2; D is unresolved. In germline, CDR1 is SGHTA, CDR2 FQGNSA. CDR3 length: 16 amino acids. V gave up 0 bases and J gave up 1 base, with 9 bases separating them. The CDR3 DNA reads TGTGCCAGCAGCTTAGCGGGCCAGTTGAACACCGGGGAGCTGTTTTTT. Translating gives CASSLAGQLNTGELFF.

About this clone itself: At the DNA level, this CDR3 is encoded by other sequences in the same sample as well. The CDR3 DNA reads as TGTGCCAGCAGCTCTTCCTCCTACGAGCAGTACTTC. This gives the protein CASSSSSYEQYF. The V call is TRBV7-2, the J call TRBJ2-7; D not resolved. The germline V gene has CDR1 SGHTA and CDR2 FQGNSA. V dropped 4 bases and J dropped 0 bases, with 4 bases sitting between them. The CDR3 loop spans 12 amino acids.

As regards this clone: Other nucleotide sequences from this sample produce the same CDR3. The genes are TRBV7-2 and TRBJ2-7; no reliable D call. The CDR3 has 12 amino acids. Deletions cut 5 bases from V and 0 bases from J, with 5 bases between. CDR1 SGHTA and CDR2 FQGNSA come from the germline V gene. DNA for the CDR3: TGTGCCAGCAGCCGTAGCTCCTACGAGCAGTACTTC. The encoded protein is CASSRSSYEQYF.

This clone was seen only a few times. The V call is TRBV14, the J call TRBJ2-3; D ambiguous. This CDR3 spans 14 amino acids. Trimming removed 2 bases at V and 0 bases at J, with 6 bases between. CDR1 SGHDN and CDR2 FVKESK come from the germline V gene. CDR3 nucleotides: TGTGCCAGCAGCCAATTGGTCAGCACAGATACGCAGTATTTT. This translates into CASSQLVSTDTQYF.